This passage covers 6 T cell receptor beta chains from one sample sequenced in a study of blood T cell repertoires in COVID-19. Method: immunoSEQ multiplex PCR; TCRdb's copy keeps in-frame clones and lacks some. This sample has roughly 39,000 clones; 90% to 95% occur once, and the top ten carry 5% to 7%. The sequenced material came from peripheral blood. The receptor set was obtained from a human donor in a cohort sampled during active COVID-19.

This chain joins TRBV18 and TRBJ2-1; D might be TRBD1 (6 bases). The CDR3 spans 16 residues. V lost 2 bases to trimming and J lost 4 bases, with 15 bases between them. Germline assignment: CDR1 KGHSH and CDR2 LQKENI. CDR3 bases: TGTGCCAGCTCACCAAGAACCGGGACAACGTACAATGAGCAGTTCTTC. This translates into CASSPRTGTTYNEQFF. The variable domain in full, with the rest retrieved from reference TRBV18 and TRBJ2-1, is NAGVMQNPRHLVRRRGQEARLRCSPMKGHSHVYWYRQLPEEGLKFMVYLQKENIIDESGMPKERFSAEFPKEGPSILRIQQVVRGDSAAYFCASSPRTGTTYNEQFFGPGTRLTVL.

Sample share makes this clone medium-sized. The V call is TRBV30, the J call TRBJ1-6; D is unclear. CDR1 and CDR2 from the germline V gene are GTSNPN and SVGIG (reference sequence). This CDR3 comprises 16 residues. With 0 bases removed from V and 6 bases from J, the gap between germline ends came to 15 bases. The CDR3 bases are TGTGCCTGGAGTGTTTACCGGACGGGAACTAATTCACCCCTCCACTTT. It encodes CAWSVYRTGTNSPLHF. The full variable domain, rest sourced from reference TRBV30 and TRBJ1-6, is SQTIHQWPATLVQPVGSPLSLECTVEGTSNPNLYWYRQAAGRGLQLLFYSVGIGQISSEVPQNLSASRPQDRQFILSSKKLLLSDSGFYLCAWSVYRTGTNSPLHFGNGTRLTVT.

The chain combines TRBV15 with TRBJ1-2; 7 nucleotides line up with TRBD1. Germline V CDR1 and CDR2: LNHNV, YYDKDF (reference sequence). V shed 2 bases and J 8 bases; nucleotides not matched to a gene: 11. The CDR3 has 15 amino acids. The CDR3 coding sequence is TGTGCCACCAGCAGATTTGAGACAGGGTCTGGGGGCTACACCTTC. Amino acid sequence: CATSRFETGSGGYTF.

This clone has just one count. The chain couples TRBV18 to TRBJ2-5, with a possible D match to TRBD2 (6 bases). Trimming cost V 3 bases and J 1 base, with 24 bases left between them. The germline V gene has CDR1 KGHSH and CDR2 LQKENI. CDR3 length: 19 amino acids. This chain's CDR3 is CASSPGEVMGTRFQETQYF. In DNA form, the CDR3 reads TGTGCCAGCTCACCGGGGGAGGTAATGGGCACGCGTTTCCAAGAGACCCAGTACTTC.

CDR3 sequence (DNA): TGTGCCAGCAGCCGGATCGGGGGGACGGAATCCTACGAGCAGTACTTC. This encodes CASSRIGGTESYEQYF. The chain employs TRBV6-2 or TRBV6-3 and TRBJ2-7, with TRBD2 identical over 7 bases. V was clipped by 6 bases and J by 1 base; unmatched bases: 12. CDR1 is MNHEY, CDR2 SVGEGT, per germline. This CDR3 is 16 amino acids long.

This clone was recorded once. The CDR3 DNA reads as TGTGCCAGCTGCCTTCGGGGGGGCGCAGGTCAGCCCCAGCATTTT. It encodes CASCLRGGAGQPQHF. J is TRBJ1-5 and V is TRBV6-6, with a tentative D call TRBD1 (6 bases). V lost 8 bases, J lost 6 bases, and 20 bases lay in between. This CDR3 has 15 residues. Germline CDR1 reads MNHNY; CDR2 reads SVGAGI (reference sequence).